The clone carrying this T cell receptor (beta chain) was detected ten times or more. The antigen is unknown. This specimen comes from a study of early T cells in non-severe SARS-CoV-2 infection. As for the study in general: Sequencing used unsorted whole-blood bulk RNA, so chains lack pairing. Overall study results and limits: Private and CD4 specificities were missed by VDJdb matching, skewed to anti-spike CD8.

Attached unique molecular identifiers marked individual cDNA molecules. TCRdb recomputed calls from the 5' RACE reads with MiXCR, one row per CDR3 protein. The data show approximately 26,000 distinct CDR3 sequences, 4% to 5% seen once. CDR3 length: 15 amino acids. Looked up from germline, CDR1 is SGHNT and CDR2 is YYREEE (reference sequence). The junction had 4 bases not matched to a gene; V was cut back by 3 bases and J by 2 bases. The sequencing input was whole blood. The chain links TRBV5-4 to TRBJ2-3, with 9 nucleotides matching TRBD2. The sequence came from an adult who was a healthcare worker with PCR-confirmed SARS-CoV-2 infection or an uninfected control (not recorded which). CDR3 in amino acids: CASSSGLANTDTQYF. In DNA form, the CDR3 reads TGTGCCAGCAGCTCCGGACTAGCGAACACAGATACGCAGTATTTT.